Described below is a single TCR beta chain sequence and its context. Germline values: CDR1 ENHRY, CDR2 SYGVKD. The CDR3 length is 12 residues. V dropped 10 bases and J dropped 4; count of bases not matched to a gene: 4. The entry originates in a study of T cell changes during pregnancy in multiple sclerosis. TCRdb keeps only in-frame clones here, not all; method: immunoSEQ multiplex PCR. The sample records about 100,000 clones, approximately 94% being singletons. The chain links TRBV10-3 to TRBJ1-2; 9 bases align to TRBD1. Sequences were derived from peripheral blood, sampled before pregnancy. The clonotype comes from a female donor with multiple sclerosis, enrolled in a pregnancy study. CDR3 sequence (DNA): TGTGCCACCGGACAGGGGACCTATGGCTACACCTTC. Amino acids: CATGQGTYGYTF.